This passage covers 27 T cell receptor beta chains from one sample sequenced in a study of cytomegalovirus exposure and HLA in healthy donors. Amplification used 60 Vbeta primers and 13 Jbeta primers. Profiling relied on immunoSEQ multiplex PCR, and the TCRdb table lists in-frame clones only, not all of them. The sample shows approximately 150,000 clones, about 75% of them seen only once. The source material was PBMCs. Receptor source: a man younger than 35 in good health and CMV-seropositive.

The chain employs TRBV11-2 and TRBJ2-1; D ambiguous. V gave up 4 bases and J gave up 5 bases, with 18 bases separating them. Per germline, CDR1 SGHAT and CDR2 FQNNGV. CDR3 length: 16 amino acids. The CDR3 DNA sequence: TGTGCCAGCAGCTCCTACCTGAACGAGGCTGACAATGAGCAGTTCTTC. Encoded protein: CASSSYLNEADNEQFF.

This clone was found once. This chain joins TRBV5-1 and TRBJ2-1; 11 bases are shared with TRBD2. Germline V lookup: CDR1 SGHRS, CDR2 YFSETQ. This CDR3 is built from 15 residues. Trimming took 3 bases from V and 3 from J; bases not matched to a gene: 2. CDR3 in DNA: TGCGCCAGCAGCTCCGGGACTAGCGGCTACAATGAGCAGTTCTTC. Residues: CASSSGTSGYNEQFF. Filled out from reference TRBV5-1 and TRBJ2-1, the complete variable domain reads KAGVTQTPRYLIKTRGQQVTLSCSPISGHRSVSWYQQTPGQGLQFLFEYFSETQRNKGNFPGRFSGRQFSNSRSEMNVSTLELGDSALYLCASSSGTSGYNEQFFGPGTRLTVL.

There are a few counts of this clone. The chain couples TRBV5-4 to TRBJ2-3, with 9 nucleotides matching TRBD2. V lost 4 bases to trimming and J lost 1 base; unmatched junction nucleotides: 7. The germline V gene has CDR1 SGHNT and CDR2 YYREEE (reference sequence). This CDR3 spans 16 amino acids. CDR3: CASSQIAGARTDTQYF. The DNA for the CDR3 is TGTGCCAGCAGCCAAATAGCGGGGGCCCGCACAGATACGCAGTATTTT.

V gene TRBV6-1 combines with J gene TRBJ2-3, with TRBD2 matching 8 bases. CDR3 size: 15 residues. In germline, CDR1 is MNHNS, CDR2 SASEGT. V lost 2 bases to trimming and J lost 6 bases; unmatched junction nucleotides: 7. This chain's CDR3 is CASSERAGVVDTQYF. The CDR3 DNA follows: TGTGCCAGCAGTGAAAGAGCGGGAGTGGTGGATACGCAGTATTTT.

The chain has TRBV6-5 and TRBJ1-1; no reliable D call. CDR1 is MNHEY and CDR2 is SVGAGI in the germline V gene. The length of the CDR3 is 15 residues. Trimming left V 6 bases short and J 4 bases short, with 18 bases between. CDR3 DNA: TGTGCCAGCAGGCCAGTAATGAGGATGGGCACTGAAGCTTTCTTT. Translation: CASRPVMRMGTEAFF.

The rearrangement links TRBV28 to TRBJ1-5; D unresolved. Trimming took 7 bases from V and 3 from J, leaving 16 bases between them. The CDR3 spans 15 residues. Per the germline V gene, CDR1 is MDHEN and CDR2 is SYDVKM. CDR3 loop: CASTLSLGDNQPQHF. The DNA for the CDR3 is TGTGCCAGCACCCTATCGTTGGGCGACAATCAGCCCCAGCATTTT.

The chain employs TRBV6-1 and TRBJ1-2; possibly TRBD1 for D (6 bases). This CDR3 has 14 amino acids. Trimming cost V 5 bases and J 8 bases, with 18 bases left between them. From germline, CDR1 is MNHNS and CDR2 SASEGT. CDR3 loop: CASSLEGDSDGYTF. The CDR3 nucleotides read TGTGCCAGCAGTCTAGAGGGGGATTCGGACGGCTACACCTTC.

The chain joins TRBV5-5 to TRBJ2-3, with TRBD1 matching over 8 bases. The CDR3 loop spans 16 amino acids. V was pared by 0 bases and J by 1 base, with 4 bases of the junction left unmatched. Germline values: CDR1 SGHKS, CDR2 YYEKEE (reference sequence). This chain's CDR3 is CASSLAGQGGTDTQYF. CDR3 nucleotides: TGTGCCAGCAGCTTGGCCGGACAGGGTGGCACAGATACGCAGTATTTT.

This clone was counted only a few times. The chain combines TRBV18 with TRBJ1-4; the match to TRBD1 covers 9 bases. Germline V CDR1 and CDR2: KGHSH, LQKENI. The CDR3 extends over 21 amino acids. V was pared by 4 bases and J by 8 bases, with 26 bases of the junction left unmatched. The CDR3 protein is CASSLHTPGQGVFFSWEKLFF. The DNA of the CDR3 is TGTGCCAGCTCACTCCACACGCCGGGACAGGGAGTATTTTTCTCGTGGGAAAAACTGTTTTTT.

The chain uses TRBV5-6 and TRBJ2-5, with TRBD1 matching 7 bases. The CDR3 has 14 amino acids. The ends lost 4 bases at V and 5 bases at J; junction bases unmatched: 8. Germline assignment: CDR1 SGHDT and CDR2 YYEEEE. The CDR3 spells CASSHGQARETQYF. The CDR3 DNA reads as TGTGCCAGCAGCCACGGACAGGCGCGGGAGACCCAGTACTTC. The variable domain in full, with the rest retrieved from reference TRBV5-6 and TRBJ2-5, is DAGVTQSPTHLIKTRGQQVTLRCSPKSGHDTVSWYQQALGQGPQFIFQYYEEEERQRGNFPDRFSGHQFPNYSSELNVNALLLGDSALYLCASSHGQARETQYFGPGTRLLVL.

This clone has more than one count but fewer than ten. The CDR3 region is CASSISAAYGYTF. The CDR3 DNA sequence: TGTGCCAGCAGTATTTCCGCGGCCTATGGCTACACCTTC. V gene TRBV27 combines with J gene TRBJ1-2; D unclear. The CDR3 length is 13 residues. The V end lost 5 bases, the J end lost 4 bases, and 11 bases lay between the germline ends. Germline CDR1 reads MNHEY; CDR2 reads SMNVEV (reference sequence).

CDR3 loop: CASSQSPGGEKEKLFF. CDR3 coding DNA: TGTGCCAGCAGCCAATCCCCGGGGGGGGAAAAGGAAAAACTGTTTTTT. This chain connects TRBV4-2 to TRBJ1-4, with a weak D call TRBD1 (5 bases). V lost 2 bases and J 8 bases, leaving 18 bases between the germline ends. CDR1 and CDR2 from the germline V gene are LGHNA and YNFKEQ. The CDR3 covers 16 residues.

This clone has a single count. This chain's CDR3 is CAWSPRGETQYF. The DNA for the CDR3 is TGTGCCTGGAGCCCCAGGGGAGAGACCCAGTACTTC. The J gene is TRBJ2-5, the V gene TRBV30, with D possibly TRBD1 on 6 matching bases. The CDR3 consists of 12 residues. V gave up 3 bases and J gave up 4 bases, with 9 bases separating them. Per germline, CDR1 GTSNPN and CDR2 SVGIG (reference sequence). The entire variable domain, with the rest obtained from reference TRBV30 and TRBJ2-5, is as follows: SQTIHQWPATLVQPVGSPLSLECTVEGTSNPNLYWYRQAAGRGLQLLFYSVGIGQISSEVPQNLSASRPQDRQFILSSKKLLLSDSGFYLCAWSPRGETQYFGPGTRLLVL.

The V gene is TRBV5-1, the J gene TRBJ1-5; TRBD1 aligns across 8 bases. Trimming took 2 bases from V and 5 from J; bases not matched to a gene: 3. CDR1 is SGHRS and CDR2 is YFSETQ in the germline V gene. The CDR3 has 14 residues. The CDR3 reads CASSLGQGDQPQHF. The CDR3 coding sequence is TGCGCCAGCAGCTTAGGACAGGGTGATCAGCCCCAGCATTTT.

This clone is a singleton in its sample. This chain joins TRBV6-6 and TRBJ1-2, with 7 bases identical to TRBD1. The germline gives CDR1 MNHNY, CDR2 SVGAGI (reference sequence). Trimming cost V 4 bases and J 3 bases; bases outside gene matches: 8. The CDR3 has 15 amino acids. CDR3 sequence: CASSFSLDRDYGYTF. In nucleotides, the CDR3 is TGTGCCAGCAGTTTTTCCCTCGACAGGGACTATGGCTACACCTTC.

The V and J genes are TRBV18 and TRBJ1-2; perhaps TRBD1 as D (5 bases). From germline, CDR1 is KGHSH and CDR2 LQKENI. Trimming pared 1 base from V and 7 bases from J, leaving 10 bases between. This CDR3 has 13 amino acids. The CDR3 bases are TGTGCCAGCTCACCACAGGGGTCGAGTGGCTACACCTTC. Amino acid sequence: CASSPQGSSGYTF.

This clone was found a few times. The chain couples TRBV6-1 to TRBJ2-2; 9 nucleotides match TRBD2. After removal of 1 base from V and 7 bases from J, the junction contained 10 bases not matched to a gene. Germline CDR1 MNHNS, CDR2 SASEGT. The CDR3 contains 17 residues. The CDR3 DNA is TGTGCCAGCAGTGAAGGGAGGCTAGCGGGAAAGGTCGGGGAGCTGTTTTTT. This translates into CASSEGRLAGKVGELFF.

This rearrangement joins TRBV5-1 to TRBJ1-1; the match to TRBD1 covers 7 bases. The J segment lost 4 bases and the V segment lost 4 bases, leaving 4 bases of the junction unmatched. Germline CDR1 SGHRS, CDR2 YFSETQ. The CDR3 covers 13 residues. CDR3 in amino acids: CASSGGGGTEAFF. The DNA for the CDR3 is TGCGCCAGCAGCGGAGGGGGCGGCACTGAAGCTTTCTTT.

The rearrangement links TRBV27 to TRBJ1-1; the D gene is possibly TRBD1 (5 bases). The CDR3 totals 11 residues. Germline assignment: CDR1 MNHEY and CDR2 SMNVEV (reference sequence). The ends were cut back, 4 bases at V and 8 bases at J, with 8 bases in the middle. CDR3 in amino acids: CASSSYREAFF. In DNA, the CDR3 is TGTGCCAGCAGTTCCTACAGGGAAGCTTTCTTT.

The genes are TRBV7-3 and TRBJ2-1; TRBD2 matches at 9 bases. J gave up 4 bases and V 5 bases, and 3 bases lay outside the gene matches. Germline CDR1 reads SGHTA; CDR2 reads FQGTGA. The CDR3 consists of 14 residues. CDR3 sequence (DNA): TGTGCCAGCAGCGCGGGAGGGCTATACAATGAGCAGTTCTTC. This sequence encodes CASSAGGLYNEQFF.

The chain recombines TRBV6-1 with TRBJ2-3; D may be TRBD1 (5 bases). Germline CDR1 is MNHNS and CDR2 is SASEGT. Trimming removed 2 bases from V and 6 bases from J, with 9 bases in between. The CDR3 is made up of 13 amino acids. The CDR3 sequence: CASSEWGRDTQYF. CDR3 DNA sequence: TGTGCCAGCAGTGAATGGGGCCGGGATACGCAGTATTTT.

The J gene is TRBJ1-4, the V gene TRBV18; 8 nucleotides line up with TRBD1. CDR3 size: 14 residues. Germline V CDR1 and CDR2: KGHSH, LQKENI. After removal of 6 bases from V and 7 bases from J, the junction contained 7 bases not matched to a gene. The CDR3: CASSLDRGGEKLFF. CDR3 nucleotides: TGTGCCAGCTCCCTCGACAGGGGCGGTGAAAAACTGTTTTTT.

The J gene is TRBJ1-1, the V gene TRBV6-6, with 10 bases lining up with TRBD1. Germline loops: CDR1 MNHNY, CDR2 SVGAGI (reference sequence). Trimming cost V 5 bases and J 6 bases; bases outside gene matches: 12. CDR3 length: 16 amino acids. CDR3: CASSQPRTGGIAEAFF. CDR3 nucleotide sequence: TGTGCCAGCAGTCAACCCCGGACAGGGGGAATCGCTGAAGCTTTCTTT.

V gene TRBV6-5 combines with J gene TRBJ2-2; tentative D call: TRBD2 (6 bases). This CDR3 comprises 13 residues. Germline assignment: CDR1 MNHEY and CDR2 SVGAGI. Trimming pared 0 bases from V and 7 bases from J, leaving 6 bases between. The CDR3 protein is CASSYSGGGELFF. DNA of the CDR3: TGTGCCAGCAGTTACTCCGGGGGCGGGGAGCTGTTTTTT.

The V and J genes are TRBV13 and TRBJ2-1; weak D call: TRBD2 (5 bases). Germline V CDR1 and CDR2: PRHDT, FYEKMQ (reference sequence). CDR3 length: 15 residues. V shed 3 bases and J shed 0 bases, with 9 bases lying between them. In nucleotides, the CDR3 is TGTGCCAGCAGCTTTGAGCGGAGCTCCTACAATGAGCAGTTCTTC. Translation gives CASSFERSSYNEQFF.

The J gene is TRBJ2-2, the V gene TRBV5-4, with 10 bases that match TRBD2. Germline V lookup: CDR1 SGHNT, CDR2 YYREEE (reference sequence). Unmatched junction bases numbered 8, after V lost 2 bases and J lost 4 bases. The CDR3 is 17 residues long. The CDR3 DNA is TGTGCCAGCAGCTTAAGCGGGAGGGCCATGGGCACCGGGGAGCTGTTTTTT. Amino acid sequence: CASSLSGRAMGTGELFF.

V gene TRBV29-1 combines with J gene TRBJ2-3, with 10 bases that match TRBD2. The CDR3 is made up of 13 amino acids. The V gene's germline CDR1 is SQVTM and CDR2 ANQGSEA. V gave up 7 bases and J gave up 4 bases; unmatched junction bases: 5. The CDR3 reads CSGGLARADTQYF. The CDR3 nucleotides are TGCAGCGGGGGACTAGCGAGGGCAGATACGCAGTATTTT.